This T cell receptor beta chain was documented in a study of shared clonotypes between healthy human individuals. Study-level findings and limits: Sharing across several donors was seen in roughly 5% of naive CD4 clonotypes. Sequencing depth was expected to influence donor clonotype sharing.

Replicate PCRs for sorted subsets used around 200 ng DNA; this equaled some 30,000 T cell genomes. Measured with immunoSEQ multiplex PCR; TCRdb has only the in-frame clones, and not every one. Among 640,000 or so clones listed, about two thirds were seen once. There are 16 residues in the CDR3. Germline V gives CDR1 SGHRS, CDR2 YFSETQ. The V gene end was trimmed by 0 bases and the J gene end by 2 bases; junction bases not matched to a gene: 6. A remark on this clone: Antigen specificity is unknown. At the DNA level, this CDR3 is encoded by other sequences in the same sample as well.

This chain uses TRBV5-1 with TRBJ2-3; 7 nucleotides line up with TRBD2. This receptor was obtained from a woman aged 25 to 45 in good health. The sample was memory CD4+ T cells sorted from blood. The sample's subset: CD45RA-negative fraction. CDR3 nucleotide sequence: TGCGCCAGCAGCTTGGAAGGCCGGGGGGACACAGATACGCAGTATTTT. Its translation: CASSLEGRGDTDTQYF.